One sample yielded the 2 T cell receptor beta chains listed below, sequenced in a study of tumor-infiltrating lymphocytes in primary liver carcinoma. From 400 to 550 ng total RNA, TCR beta cDNA was generated with a primer in the constant region. Three nested multiplex PCR rounds of slightly modified ARM-PCR generated TCR beta libraries. Investigators reported that the first two PCR rounds, at 10 cycles each, used TRBV1-TRBV30 forward primers with a C-beta reverse primer. MiXCR, applied by TCRdb to the multiplex PCR reads, yields one record per CDR3 protein. Of more than 85,000 distinct CDR3 sequences detected, around 83% appear once; the ten largest clones hold approximately 20%. Total RNA and DNA came together from approximately 20-30 mg of bulk tissue without cell sorting. Material: liver tumor tissue from sampling region 3. Documented subset: tumor region T3, left-lateral pole. The source of these receptors is a man between 40 and 49 years old with primary liver carcinoma and hepatitis B virus infection.

The gene calls are TRBV29-1 and TRBJ2-7; the D gene is possibly TRBD2 (5 bases). Germline V gives CDR1 SQVTM, CDR2 ANQGSEA. The germline V and J ends were trimmed by 6 bases and 7 bases, with 22 bases remaining between them. The CDR3 loop spans 14 amino acids. CDR3 sequence reads: CSVGTSGKSGEQYF. Written as DNA, the CDR3 is TGCAGCGTCGGAACTAGTGGGAAGTCTGGGGAGCAGTACTTC.

In the case of this clonotype: The missing conserved phenylalanine or tryptophan at the end of this CDR3 makes a read error likely. The V call is TRBV6-6, the J call TRBJ1-2, with 12 bases matching TRBD1. J gave up 4 bases and V 4 bases, and 13 bases lay outside the gene matches. CDR1 and CDR2 from the germline V gene are MNHNY and SVGAGI (reference sequence). The CDR3 is made up of 18 amino acids. This CDR3 reads CASSLLGTGGTEGYGYTL. CDR3 sequence (DNA): TGTGCCAGCAGTTTATTGGGGACAGGGGGCACAGAGGGCTATGGCTACACCTTA.